Each of the 17 T cell receptor beta chains below was sequenced from the same sample in a study of identical twins. TCRdb processed the 5' RACE reads anew with MiXCR; each CDR3 protein has one entry. The sample has some 1,700,000 distinct CDR3 sequences, about 31% seen once. The specimen sequenced was cord blood. Receptors originate from a newborn girl in good health.

This chain uses TRBV10-3 with TRBJ1-2, with D tentatively TRBD1 (5 bases). V was pared by 6 bases and J by 5 bases, with 13 bases between. Per the germline V gene, CDR1 is ENHRY and CDR2 is SYGVKD. This CDR3 is built from 13 residues. For the CDR3, the DNA is TGTGCCATCAGGGACAAAGAATGGTATGGCTACACCTTC. It is translated as CAIRDKEWYGYTF.

V gene TRBV20-1 combines with J gene TRBJ2-7; TRBD2 matches at 10 bases. The CDR3 has 16 amino acids. The V gene's germline CDR1 is DFQATT and CDR2 SNEGSKA (reference sequence). V was pared by 5 bases and J by 3 bases, with 13 bases of the junction left unmatched. The CDR3 reads CSALGLAGDPLYEQYF. CDR3 DNA sequence: TGCAGTGCTCTAGGGCTAGCGGGAGACCCCCTCTACGAGCAGTACTTC.

This rearrangement joins TRBV6-2 or TRBV6-3 to TRBJ2-3; 7 bases are shared with TRBD2. Germline V lookup: CDR1 MNHEY, CDR2 SVGEGT. Trimming at V came to 7 bases and at J to 4 bases, leaving 5 bases not matched to a gene. CDR3 length: 13 residues. CDR3 in amino acids: CASNAGVPDTQYF. Here the CDR3 DNA reads TGTGCCAGCAATGCGGGGGTTCCAGATACGCAGTATTTT.

This clonotype was detected only once. A junction boundary mismatches the germline segment, possibly from a read error. The V call is TRBV10-2, the J call TRBJ1-1; TRBD1 might be the D (6 bases). Germline V CDR1 and CDR2: WSHSY, SAAADI. The CDR3 is 16 amino acids. The CDR3 DNA reads as TGCGCCAGCAGTCGGCAGGACAGTCTCATGAACACTGACGCTTTCTTT. Its translation is CASSRQDSLMNTDAFF.

This clonotype was seen ten or more times. This chain uses TRBV28 with TRBJ2-1; the match to TRBD2 covers 10 bases. With 2 bases clipped from V and 8 bases from J, the junction kept 6 bases outside the gene matches. The CDR3 length is 15 residues. The germline CDR1 and CDR2 sequences are MDHEN and SYDVKM. CDR3 sequence reads: CASSLRAGGLDEQFF. The CDR3 DNA follows: TGTGCCAGCAGTTTAAGAGCGGGAGGGCTCGATGAGCAGTTCTTC.

In this sample, this clonotype turned up many times. The V call is TRBV7-2, the J call TRBJ2-6; a possible D gene is TRBD2 (6 bases). The CDR3 consists of 15 residues. Germline CDR1 is SGHTA and CDR2 is FQGNSA. V was cut by 3 bases and J by 2 bases, with 8 bases left in between. CDR3 loop: CASSFGGPGANVLTF. CDR3 DNA: TGTGCCAGCAGCTTCGGGGGTCCTGGGGCCAACGTCCTGACTTTC.

This clonotype has more than one count but fewer than ten. The chain recombines TRBV7-8 with TRBJ1-1; 7 nucleotides align to TRBD1. CDR3 length: 16 residues. V lost 3 bases, J lost 5 bases, and 12 bases stayed unmatched. CDR1 and CDR2 from the germline V gene are SGHVS and FQNEAQ. The CDR3 is CASSFSPWRGQTEAFF. CDR3 in DNA: TGTGCCAGCAGCTTTAGCCCTTGGAGGGGGCAAACTGAAGCTTTCTTT.

This clonotype was picked up a small number of times. This chain uses TRBV11-2 with TRBJ2-4; 13 bases agree with TRBD2. The germline V gene encodes CDR1 SGHAT and CDR2 FQNNGV. Trimming at V came to 4 bases and at J to 3 bases, leaving 0 bases not matched to a gene. The CDR3 loop spans 15 amino acids. CDR3 region: CASSWTSGSKNIQYF. In nucleotides, the CDR3 is TGTGCCAGCAGCTGGACTAGCGGGAGCAAAAACATTCAGTACTTC.

The chain is built from TRBV4-1 and TRBJ2-3, with 9 positions matching TRBD2. The V and J ends lost 6 bases and 0 bases, in that order; junction bases with no gene match: 7. Per germline, CDR1 MGHRA and CDR2 YSYEKL. There are 16 residues in the CDR3. CDR3 bases: TGCGCCAGCAGACGAAGGACTAGCGCTAGCACAGATACGCAGTATTTT. It is translated as CASRRRTSASTDTQYF.

This chain joins TRBV16 and TRBJ2-7; 8 bases are a match to TRBD1. Unmatched junction bases numbered 10, after V lost 2 bases and J lost 4 bases. The CDR3 is made up of 16 amino acids. Germline V gene sequence: CDR1 KGHSY, CDR2 FQNENV. The CDR3 is CASSQGTGYHSYEQYF. CDR3 nucleotides: TGTGCCAGCAGCCAAGGGACAGGCTACCACTCTTACGAGCAGTACTTC.

The chain couples TRBV3-1 to TRBJ2-1; D remains ambiguous. Germline-derived CDR1 and CDR2 are LGHDT and YNNKEL (reference sequence). The CDR3 is made up of 12 amino acids. Trimming removed 3 bases from V and 8 bases from J, with 8 bases in between. The CDR3 nucleotides are TGTGCCAGCAGCCAGTCTAGGGATGAGCAGTTCTTC. Its translation is CASSQSRDEQFF.

In this sample, this clonotype turned up a few times. In DNA, the CDR3 is TGCAGTGCTACCCCTGCCGGGACAGGGAACGAGCAGTACTTC. This gives the protein CSATPAGTGNEQYF. The chain joins TRBV20-1 to TRBJ2-7; the match to TRBD1 covers 9 bases. Per germline, CDR1 DFQATT and CDR2 SNEGSKA (reference sequence). This CDR3 has 14 amino acids. Germline trimming cut 4 bases from V and 5 bases from J; bases unmatched to any gene: 9.

This clonotype was counted between two and nine times. The chain combines TRBV5-4 with TRBJ2-4; D unclear. The J call may be incorrect, as the DNA end agrees better with TRBJ2-7. The V gene's germline CDR1 is SGHNT and CDR2 YYREEE (reference sequence). This CDR3 comprises 15 residues. The CDR3 DNA reads TGTGCCAGCAGCTTGATGAATCCCATCCGCCACGAGCAGTACTTC. Protein sequence: CASSLMNPIRHEQYF.

In this sample, this clonotype turned up a few times. CDR3 in DNA: TGCGCCAGCAGCTTGTCGGACACGGTCTATGGCTACACCTTC. It translates to CASSLSDTVYGYTF. The genes are TRBV5-1 and TRBJ1-2, with a possible D match to TRBD1 (5 bases). Germline CDR1 is SGHRS and CDR2 is YFSETQ. With 1 base removed from V and 4 bases from J, the gap between germline ends came to 11 bases. CDR3 length: 14 amino acids.

The chain combines TRBV20-1 with TRBJ1-2; unclear D gene. V was trimmed by 6 bases and J by 11 bases, leaving 7 bases between them. The germline gives CDR1 DFQATT, CDR2 SNEGSKA (reference sequence). The length of the CDR3 is 8 residues. CDR3 nucleotide sequence: TGCAGTGCGGGGTTATACACCTTC. It codes for CSAGLYTF.

This clonotype was observed a handful of times. V and J are TRBV5-1 and TRBJ2-7; 10 bases align to TRBD1. This CDR3 region has 15 residues. Germline lookup yields CDR1 SGHRS and CDR2 YFSETQ. The V and J ends lost 2 bases and 5 bases, in that order; junction bases with no gene match: 7. Here the CDR3 DNA reads TGCGCCAGCAGCTTCCGGGACAGGGGAGTCCACGAGCAGTACTTC. It encodes CASSFRDRGVHEQYF.

The rearrangement links TRBV19 to TRBJ1-2; TRBD1 aligns across 11 bases. Losses at the gene ends were 7 bases for V and 1 base for J; bases not matched to a gene: 8. CDR1 LNHDA and CDR2 SQIVND come from the germline V gene (reference sequence). This CDR3 has 16 amino acids. CDR3 region: CASTRTGGDFNYGYTF. Written as DNA, the CDR3 is TGTGCCAGTACCCGGACAGGGGGCGATTTTAACTATGGCTACACCTTC. Using reference TRBV19 and TRBJ1-2 for the parts outside the CDR3, the full variable domain is DGGITQSPKYLFRKEGQNVTLSCEQNLNHDAMYWYRQDPGQGLRLIYYSQIVNDFQKGDIAEGYSVSREKKESFPLTVTSAQKNPTAFYLCASTRTGGDFNYGYTFGSGTRLTVV.